A selection of T cell receptor beta chains follows, all from one sample in a study of blood T cell repertoires in COVID-19. Repertoires were generated with immunoSEQ multiplex PCR, while TCRdb's copy carries only in-frame clones and drops some. The sample lists roughly 60,000 clones, around 87% seen once, with 9.5% to 13% in the top ten. Sequencing used peripheral blood. These receptors all come from a human donor with acute or convalescent COVID-19. The donor label of this sample is uncertain. Both conserved end residues are part of each CDR3. The D gene is left open where the match is weak. Only some rows state a clone size, as once, few, many or a class for expanded clones.

v_gene	len	j_gene	d_gene	abundance	CDR3aa	CDR3nt
TRBV18	17	TRBJ1-5	TRBD1	NA	CASSPQAGTGKNQPQHF	TGTGCCAGCTCACCACAAGCCGGGACAGGGAAAAATCAGCCCCAGCATTTT
TRBV18	14	TRBJ2-2	NA	NA	CASSRTTNTGELFF	TGTGCCAGCTCACGGACTACTAACACCGGGGAGCTGTTTTTT
TRBV2	15	TRBJ2-1	TRBD2	NA	CASSQTSGSGSEQFF	TGTGCCAGCAGTCAGACTAGCGGGAGTGGTAGTGAGCAGTTCTTC
TRBV7-9	14	TRBJ2-5	NA	NA	CASSRDFGGETQYF	TGTGCCAGCAGTCGGGACTTTGGGGGAGAGACCCAGTACTTC
TRBV28	14	TRBJ1-2	NA	once	CASSLSGLDYGYTF	TGTGCCAGCAGTTTATCTGGACTTGACTATGGCTACACCTTC
TRBV9	15	TRBJ1-1	NA	NA	CASSVVSGSVTEAFF	TGTGCCAGCAGCGTAGTATCAGGATCCGTCACTGAAGCTTTCTTT
TRBV5-1	15	TRBJ1-5	TRBD1	NA	CASSGGTGRDQPQHF	TGCGCCAGCAGCGGGGGGACAGGCAGAGATCAGCCCCAGCATTTT
TRBV9	14	TRBJ1-1	NA	NA	CASSVSQGSTEAFF	TGTGCCAGCAGCGTATCACAGGGCTCCACTGAAGCTTTCTTT
TRBV5-8	15	TRBJ2-1	NA	few	CASTLAGLRRGGQFF	TGTGCCAGCACCCTCGCCGGACTCCGCCGAGGCGGGCAGTTCTTC
TRBV28	14	TRBJ2-7	NA	once	CASSLENIRWEQYF	TGTGCCAGCAGTTTGGAGAACATACGGTGGGAGCAGTACTTC
TRBV7-9	13	TRBJ1-1	NA	once	CASSFTGFAEAFF	TGTGCCAGCAGCTTCACGGGGTTCGCTGAAGCTTTCTTT
TRBV5-4	15	TRBJ2-7	TRBD1	NA	CASSSPGQTSYEQYF	TGTGCCAGCAGCTCCCCGGGACAGACCTCCTACGAGCAGTACTTC
TRBV6-5	12	TRBJ1-2	NA	NA	CASREGSYGYTF	TGTGCCAGCAGGGAGGGCTCCTATGGCTACACCTTC
TRBV6-1	13	TRBJ2-1	NA	NA	CASSELGPGEQFF	TGTGCCAGCAGTGAATTGGGTCCGGGGGAGCAGTTCTTC
TRBV11-2	15	TRBJ2-7	TRBD2	once	CASSFSQRGDYEQYF	TGTGCCAGCAGCTTTTCCCAGCGGGGTGACTACGAGCAGTACTTC
TRBV7-2	16	TRBJ2-3	TRBD2	NA	CASSYFSGGAPDTQYF	TGTGCCAGCAGCTACTTTAGCGGGGGGGCCCCAGATACGCAGTATTTT
TRBV9	13	TRBJ2-2	NA	NA	CASSPRAGGELFF	TGTGCCAGCAGCCCCCGGGCGGGTGGGGAGCTGTTTTTT
TRBV11-2	12	TRBJ2-1	NA	NA	CASSFTGNEQFF	TGTGCCAGCAGCTTTACGGGCAATGAGCAGTTCTTC
TRBV5-1	12	TRBJ1-2	TRBD1	NA	CASSLAGTALTF	TGCGCCAGCAGCCTGGCCGGGACAGCCCTTACCTTC
TRBV7-9	15	TRBJ2-1	NA	NA	CASSRLGGNNNEQFF	TGTGCCAGCAGCCGGCTGGGCGGGAATAACAATGAGCAGTTCTTC
TRBV5-4	14	TRBJ2-4	NA	NA	CASSSAGQGNIQYF	TGTGCCAGCAGCAGTGCGGGGCAGGGAAACATTCAGTACTTC
TRBV6-5	11	TRBJ2-3	NA	NA	CASSFADTQYF	TGTGCCAGCAGTTTTGCGGATACGCAGTATTTT
TRBV25-1	16	TRBJ1-4	NA	NA	CASSPRGEGANEKLFF	TGTGCCAGCAGTCCCCGAGGTGAAGGCGCTAATGAAAAACTGTTTTTT
TRBV5-4	14	TRBJ1-2	NA	NA	CASSLDPAIYGYTF	TGTGCCAGCAGCTTGGATCCAGCGATCTATGGCTACACCTTC
TRBV5-1	16	TRBJ2-5	TRBD1	NA	CASSLAVTGGQETQYF	TGCGCCAGCAGCTTGGCCGTGACAGGGGGCCAAGAGACCCAGTACTTC
TRBV19	16	TRBJ2-3	TRBD2	NA	CASSSVTSGRKNTQYF	TGTGCCAGTAGTTCCGTGACTAGCGGCCGGAAAAATACGCAGTATTTT
TRBV4-2	15	TRBJ1-1	TRBD1	medium-sized	CASSQSKTGVTEAFF	TGTGCCAGCAGCCAATCCAAGACAGGGGTGACTGAAGCTTTCTTT
TRBV10-1	16	TRBJ2-2	NA	NA	CASSDGPSAGTGELFF	TGCGCCAGCAGTGACGGACCCTCCGCGGGAACCGGGGAGCTGTTTTTT
TRBV5-1	16	TRBJ2-5	TRBD2	once	CASSLSSGGSQETQYF	TGCGCCAGCAGCTTGTCTAGCGGGGGGAGTCAAGAGACCCAGTACTTC
TRBV11-3	16	TRBJ2-1	TRBD2	NA	CASSHGLAGGPEEQFF	TGTGCCAGCAGCCATGGACTAGCGGGAGGGCCAGAAGAGCAGTTCTTC
TRBV9	16	TRBJ1-2	NA	once	CASSVHGGLEGGGYTF	TGTGCCAGCAGCGTACACGGTGGCTTAGAAGGAGGTGGCTACACCTTC
TRBV3-1/TRBV3-2	15	TRBJ2-2	NA	NA	CASSRSGTNTGELFF	TGTGCCAGCAGCCGATCCGGGACAAACACCGGGGAGCTGTTTTTT